What follows are 15 T cell receptor gamma chains derived from one specimen sequenced in a study of γδ T cells in repeated Plasmodium falciparum infection. Bulk repertoires came from Vgamma9/Vdelta2+ or Vdelta2-negative gammadelta T cells flow-sorted from PBMC. TCRdb re-called the multiplex PCR reads via CATT. The data contain roughly 24,000 gamma-chain clones, 3% of them seen just once; the ten biggest clones take up roughly 30%. Sequencing was done on a sample of gamma-delta T cells from blood. These receptors all stem from a pool of human donors (malaria-infected and uninfected, not separated).

The sample holds many counts of this clone. TCRdb's protein, taken from a much larger clone, differs from this DNA's translation at residue 8, likely owing to a read error; the protein displayed comes from the DNA. For the CDR3, the DNA is TGTGCCTTGTGGGAGGTGACCCGATCGGAGTTGGGCAAAAAAATCAAGGTATTT. Its protein product is CALWEVTRSELGKKIKVF. The chain is built from TRGV9 and TRGJP. Germline CDR1 is GITISATS and CDR2 is ISYDGTV (reference sequence). V trimming: 0 bases; J trimming: 7 bases; junction bases outside the gene matches: 9. The CDR3 runs to 18 residues.

Turning to this clone: This likely stems from a read error, as it lies one base from a far larger clone. In the same sample, other DNA sequences code for this CDR3. The V and J genes are TRGV2 and TRGJ1 or TRGJ2. Because TCRdb records no J gene, it was assigned here through a match of the DNA to germline. V lost 2 bases to trimming and J lost 12 bases; unmatched junction nucleotides: 13. CDR3 length: 13 amino acids. Germline V gene sequence: CDR1 EGSNGY, CDR2 YDSYNSKV. In DNA, the CDR3 is TGTGCCACCTGGGACGCATCGCATCGTGGGAAACTCTTT. It yields the protein CATWDASHRGKLF.

This clone was counted at least ten times. This sequence is one base from a far larger clone and is likely a read error. Other DNA sequences of this sample code for an identical CDR3. The chain combines TRGV9 with TRGJ1 or TRGJ2. The J gene comes from matching the DNA to germline here; TCRdb lacks it. Unmatched junction bases numbered 4, after V lost 9 bases and J lost 8 bases. Germline-derived CDR1 and CDR2 are GITISATS and ISYDGTV (reference sequence). This CDR3 region has 9 residues. DNA for the CDR3: TGTGCCTTGCTGGATAAGAAACTCTTT. It is translated as CALLDKKLF.

In the case of this clone: The protein held in TCRdb is that of a much larger clone and does not match this DNA's translation at residue 7, likely because of a read error; the protein shown is translated from the DNA. This chain links TRGV9 with TRGJ1 or TRGJ2. Matching the DNA to germline supplied the J gene, which TCRdb does not give. CDR1 and CDR2 from the germline V gene are GITISATS and ISYDGTV (reference sequence). The CDR3 is 13 residues long. With V trimmed by 2 bases and J by 10 bases, 11 bases remained unmatched. The CDR3, as DNA: TGTGCCTTGTGGGAGGCCTCAATTATGAAGAAACTCTTT. It encodes CALWEASIMKKLF.

This clone was counted at least ten times. A read error is the likely source, as a far larger clone sits one nucleotide away. The sample holds other DNA sequences that translate to the same CDR3. V gene TRGV4 combines with J gene TRGJ1 or TRGJ2. The J gene was not available in TCRdb and was assigned here by matching the DNA to germline segments. Germline assignment: CDR1 EGSTGY and CDR2 YDSYTSSV. The length of the CDR3 is 12 residues. The CDR3 loop is CATWPNYYKKLF. The CDR3, as DNA: TGTGCTACCTGGCCCAATTATTATAAGAAACTCTTT.

This clone was recorded at least ten times. TCRdb pairs this DNA with a much larger clone's protein that differs at residue 6, likely a read error; the protein shown was translated from the DNA. The CDR3: CALWARKTERRDWIKTF. Written as DNA, the CDR3 is TGTGCCTTGTGGGCAAGAAAAACGGAGAGGAGGGATTGGATCAAGACGTTT. This chain connects TRGV9 to TRGJP2. V dropped 5 bases and J dropped 8; count of bases not matched to a gene: 20. The CDR3 totals 17 residues. The germline V gene has CDR1 GITISATS and CDR2 ISYDGTV (reference sequence).

This clone was recorded a few times. It is likely a read error: a sequence one base away is far more abundant. It is unclear where the CDR3 begins or ends on the DNA, so no DNA is shown, and the CDR3 is as TCRdb lists it. V gene assignment gives TRGV9, but the J gene was left uncalled. Per the germline V gene, CDR1 is GITISATS and CDR2 is ISYDGTV (reference sequence). The CDR3 numbers 33 amino acids, ends counted. The CDR3 loop is CALWEVQTIIIRNSLAVEQHLLSQVSIGRIQHF.

Concerning this clone itself: TCRdb's protein for this DNA is that of a much larger clone and differs from the translation at residue 10, likely a read error; the protein shown is the DNA translation. V is TRGV9 and J is TRGJP. This CDR3 region has 18 residues. CDR1 is GITISATS, CDR2 ISYDGTV, per germline (reference sequence). CDR3 loop: CALWEVHPQDLGKKIKVF. The CDR3 bases are TGTGCCTTGTGGGAGGTTCATCCTCAAGATTTGGGCAAAAAAATCAAGGTATTT.

Turning to this clone: The protein TCRdb gives is from a much larger clone and does not agree with this DNA's translation at residue 4, likely a read error; the protein shown here comes from the DNA. This chain uses TRGV3 with TRGJ1 or TRGJ2. No J gene is reported in TCRdb; it was inferred here by comparing the DNA with germline. CDR1 and CDR2 from the germline V gene are VTNTFY and YDVSTARD (reference sequence). This CDR3 is 17 amino acids long. As DNA, the CDR3 is TGTGCCACCTGTGACAGGCGACAGCCCGTGAATTATTATAAGAAACTCTTT. Translation: CATCDRRQPVNYYKKLF.

This clone was recorded many times. The V and J genes are TRGV3 and TRGJ1 or TRGJ2. Looked up from germline, CDR1 is VTNTFY and CDR2 is YDVSTARD (reference sequence). The CDR3 extends over 17 amino acids. Trimming removed 1 base from V and 8 bases from J; junction bases left unmatched: 20. CDR3 sequence reads: CATWDSPKSSPINKKLF. The DNA of the CDR3 is TGTGCCACCTGGGACAGCCCGAAATCTTCCCCCATCAATAAGAAACTCTTT.

Points on this clone: The protein recorded in TCRdb matches a much larger clone and deviates from this DNA's translation at residue 6, suggesting a read error; the protein here is obtained by translating the DNA. The rearrangement joins TRGV9 to TRGJP. The J gene is absent in TCRdb and was assigned here via DNA matching to germline. J was trimmed by 2 bases and V by 2 bases; bases with no gene match: 9. The CDR3 extends over 19 amino acids. The V gene's germline CDR1 is GITISATS and CDR2 ISYDGTV (reference sequence). The CDR3 spells CALWEEETRQELGKKIKVF. The CDR3 DNA is TGTGCCTTGTGGGAGGAGGAGACCCGGCAAGAGTTGGGCAAAAAAATCAAGGTATTT.

At least ten counts were recorded for this clone. The V and J genes are TRGV9 and TRGJ1 or TRGJ2. V trimming: 3 bases; J trimming: 12 bases; junction bases outside the gene matches: 2. The CDR3 is made up of 9 amino acids. Germline CDR1 reads GITISATS; CDR2 reads ISYDGTV (reference sequence). CDR3 residues: CALWELKLF. In DNA, the CDR3 is TGTGCCTTGTGGGAGTTGAAACTCTTT.

This clone was counted many times. Only one base separates this from a far larger clonotype, so it likely reflects a read error. Other DNA sequences in the sample encode the same CDR3. CDR3 coding DNA: TGTGCCTTGTGGGAGGTGGGGTATTATTACAAGAAACTCTTT. Protein: CALWEVGYYYKKLF. The J gene is TRGJ1 or TRGJ2, the V gene TRGV9. TCRdb lists no J gene, so it was determined here by aligning the DNA to germline. The CDR3 consists of 14 residues. Germline CDR1 GITISATS, CDR2 ISYDGTV (reference sequence).

This clone was counted at least ten times. This likely reflects a read error, since a far larger clone is one base away. Other nucleotide sequences from this sample produce the same CDR3. The chain joins TRGV9 to TRGJ1 or TRGJ2. The J gene, not given by TCRdb, was assigned here from a germline match of the nucleotide sequence. CDR1 is GITISATS, CDR2 ISYDGTV, per germline (reference sequence). This CDR3 is built from 17 residues. The DNA of the CDR3 is TGTGCCCTGTGGGAGCCAACAACCCCCTGGAATTATTATAAGAAACTCTTT. Translated, it gives CALWEPTTPWNYYKKLF.

The sample holds many counts of this clone. TCRdb records a much larger clone's protein for this DNA, with a difference at residue 3 that likely arises from a read error; the protein given is the translation of the DNA. This rearrangement joins TRGV4 to TRGJ1 or TRGJ2. The V gene's germline CDR1 is EGSTGY and CDR2 YDSYTSSV. The CDR3 is 11 amino acids. DNA for the CDR3: TGTGCCGCCTGGGATGGGTATAAGAAACTCTTT. Residues: CAAWDGYKKLF.